A single sample is the source of the 11 T cell receptor beta chains below, sequenced in a study of cytomegalovirus exposure and HLA in healthy donors. This PCR relied on a set of 60 Vbeta primers and 13 Jbeta primers. Generated by immunoSEQ multiplex PCR, the TCRdb table keeps only in-frame clones and is missing some. The sample includes some 150,000 clones, almost 85% of them seen just once. Sequenced: PBMCs. Every receptor here comes from a man between 25 and 39 years old in good health and CMV-seropositive.

The chain uses TRBV28 and TRBJ2-6; 8 bases fit TRBD2. The CDR3 has 16 residues. Germline CDR1 reads MDHEN; CDR2 reads SYDVKM. The V segment lost 8 bases and the J segment 0 bases; nucleotides outside the gene matches: 6. CDR3 amino acids: CASSRGGGSGANVLTF. CDR3 coding DNA: TGTGCCAGCTCCCGGGGGGGAGGCTCTGGGGCCAACGTCCTGACTTTC.

The rearrangement joins TRBV30 to TRBJ1-5; 7 bases are shared with TRBD1. Germline trimming cut 0 bases from V and 3 bases from J; bases unmatched to any gene: 8. The CDR3 has 16 amino acids. Germline V gene lookup returns CDR1 GTSNPN and CDR2 SVGIG (reference sequence). In DNA form, the CDR3 reads TGTGCCTGGAGTGTAGGGGGCGGGGGGCACAATCAGCCCCAGCATTTT. Protein: CAWSVGGGGHNQPQHF. Variable domain in full (rest from reference TRBV30 and TRBJ1-5): SQTIHQWPATLVQPVGSPLSLECTVEGTSNPNLYWYRQAAGRGLQLLFYSVGIGQISSEVPQNLSASRPQDRQFILSSKKLLLSDSGFYLCAWSVGGGGHNQPQHFGDGTRLSIL.

This clone was picked up one time. V gene TRBV6-1 combines with J gene TRBJ2-1; 10 positions match TRBD2. The junction had 5 bases not matched to a gene; V was cut back by 5 bases and J by 4 bases. In germline, CDR1 is MNHNS, CDR2 SASEGT. CDR3 size: 15 residues. In DNA form, the CDR3 reads TGTGCCAGCAGTATCGGGACTAGCGAGTACAATGAGCAGTTCTTC. Translation gives CASSIGTSEYNEQFF.

The table lists this clone with a few counts. The chain has TRBV2 and TRBJ1-5; D unclear. V gave up 3 bases and J gave up 4 bases, with 4 bases separating them. Per germline, CDR1 SNHLY and CDR2 FYNNEI. The CDR3 sequence is 12 residues long. The CDR3 here is CASSESNQPQHF. The CDR3 DNA follows: TGTGCCAGCAGTGAGAGTAATCAGCCCCAGCATTTT.

This chain uses TRBV19 with TRBJ2-1; maybe TRBD2 (6 bases). Germline CDR1 reads LNHDA; CDR2 reads SQIVND (reference sequence). The CDR3 has 16 amino acids. The germline V and J ends were trimmed by 4 bases and 0 bases, with 13 bases remaining between them. CDR3 sequence: CASSTRSGSSYNEQFF. The CDR3 DNA follows: TGTGCCAGTAGTACCCGTAGCGGAAGCTCCTACAATGAGCAGTTCTTC.

This clone was detected only once. The chain combines TRBV6-5 with TRBJ1-3; unclear D gene. CDR3 length: 12 amino acids. With 8 bases removed from V and 3 bases from J, the gap between germline ends came to 8 bases. Germline CDR1 and CDR2: MNHEY and SVGAGI. CDR3 in DNA: TGTGCCAGCGGCTTCAATGGAAACACCATATATTTT. This codes for CASGFNGNTIYF.

There are a few counts of this clone. The chain joins TRBV10-1 to TRBJ1-6; 9 bases agree with TRBD1. The CDR3 sequence is 14 residues long. Germline CDR1 is WNHNN and CDR2 is SYGVQD (reference sequence). After removal of 2 bases from V and 7 bases from J, the junction contained 0 bases not matched to a gene. CDR3 sequence: CASSEGTGNSPLHF. The CDR3 DNA follows: TGCGCCAGCAGTGAGGGGACAGGGAATTCACCCCTCCACTTT.

V usage is TRBV28 and J usage is TRBJ1-2; 10 bases line up with TRBD1. The CDR3 has 15 amino acids. The germline V gene has CDR1 MDHEN and CDR2 SYDVKM. V shed 5 bases, J shed 5 bases, and the junction held 8 bases outside the gene matches. This CDR3 reads CASSDPGQGIYGYTF. The CDR3 region has the DNA TGTGCCAGCAGTGACCCGGGACAGGGGATTTATGGCTACACCTTC.

The chain couples TRBV2 to TRBJ2-1; 7 positions match TRBD2. Germline V CDR1 and CDR2: SNHLY, FYNNEI. V lost 7 bases and J lost 5; bases outside the gene matches: 8. CDR3 length: 14 residues. The chain's CDR3 is CASTPGLQNNEQFF. The CDR3 DNA follows: TGTGCCAGCACCCCGGGACTACAAAACAATGAGCAGTTCTTC.

The chain recombines TRBV5-4 with TRBJ2-5, with D possibly being TRBD2 (7 bases). The V gene lost 4 bases and the J gene lost 5 bases, with 18 bases spanning the gap. CDR1 and CDR2 (germline): SGHNT, YYREEE (reference sequence). The CDR3 spans 15 residues. CDR3 nucleotide sequence: TGTGCCAGCAGCCTGGCTTCTGGGAGGGGGGAGACCCAGTACTTC. This translates into CASSLASGRGETQYF.

This clone has only a few counts. The chain recombines TRBV30 with TRBJ1-1; 8 nucleotides line up with TRBD1. With 8 bases clipped from V and 4 bases from J, the junction kept 6 bases outside the gene matches. Germline V gene lookup returns CDR1 GTSNPN and CDR2 SVGIG (reference sequence). The CDR3 loop spans 12 amino acids. The DNA of the CDR3 is TGTGCCCAAGACAGGGGCGGCACTGAAGCTTTCTTT. Translating it yields CAQDRGGTEAFF. The entire variable domain, with the rest obtained from reference TRBV30 and TRBJ1-1, is as follows: SQTIHQWPATLVQPVGSPLSLECTVEGTSNPNLYWYRQAAGRGLQLLFYSVGIGQISSEVPQNLSASRPQDRQFILSSKKLLLSDSGFYLCAQDRGGTEAFFGQGTRLTVV.